What follows are 30 T cell receptor beta chains derived from one specimen sequenced in a study of regulatory T cells in long-lasting Graves disease. For TCR beta, libraries came from iRepertoire HTBI primers and Arm-PCR of CDR3 regions. TCRdb redid the calling of the multiplex PCR reads with MiXCR, one entry per CDR3 protein. The table shows fewer than 500,000 distinct CDR3 sequences, with around 15% occurring only once. The time point denotes: newly diagnosed GD, antithyroid drugs for less than 3 months. There was RNA extracted from PBMCs, and the TCR library was made from it. In addition, the sample was reused for a study of T cells in Graves' hyperthyroidism and ophthalmopathy.

The sample in question was peripheral blood mononuclear cells (PBMCs), obtained at new diagnosis, from a patient treated with antithyroid drugs. The receptor source for this set is a middle-aged man with Graves disease.

This clonotype was seen a few times. The J gene is TRBJ2-1, the V gene TRBV6-1; tentatively, D is TRBD1 or TRBD2 (5 bases each). CDR1 is MNHNS, CDR2 SASEGT, per germline. This CDR3 contains 14 residues. Between the trimmed V and J ends, which lost 5 bases and 10 bases, there was a span of 18 bases. CDR3 DNA: TGTGCCAGCAGTCCTTACGGGACGTCGAAAGAGCAGTTCTTC. Protein sequence: CASSPYGTSKEQFF.

This clonotype was recorded at least ten times. J is TRBJ2-1 and V is TRBV2, with 7 bases fitting TRBD1. V shed 8 bases and J 7 bases; nucleotides not matched to a gene: 8. Germline values: CDR1 SNHLY, CDR2 FYNNEI. The CDR3 runs 13 residues. In DNA form, the CDR3 reads TGTGCCAGCGGCGACAGGGCCGGGAATGAGCAGTTCTTC. It translates to CASGDRAGNEQFF.

J is TRBJ2-1 and V is TRBV20-1; D unresolved. This CDR3 contains 11 residues. Germline CDR1 DFQATT, CDR2 SNEGSKA (reference sequence). Trimming stripped 3 bases from V and 8 bases from J, with 8 bases between. The CDR3 coding sequence is TGCAGTGCTAGTCGGAGCCATGAGCAGTTCTTC. It is translated as CSASRSHEQFF.

V usage is TRBV11-3 and J usage is TRBJ2-1; 7 bases line up with TRBD1. V was clipped by 1 base and J by 6 bases; unmatched bases: 9. The germline CDR1 and CDR2 sequences are SGHNT and YENEEA. The CDR3 runs to 16 residues. CDR3 nucleotides: TGTGCCAGCAGCTTAGGAACGACAGGGATCTTCAATGAGCAGTTCTTC. It encodes CASSLGTTGIFNEQFF.

V is TRBV9 and J is TRBJ2-2; 7 bases are shared with TRBD1. The CDR3 consists of 15 residues. The V gene's germline CDR1 is SGDLS and CDR2 YYNGEE. V lost 2 bases to trimming and J lost 4 bases; unmatched junction nucleotides: 5. In DNA, the CDR3 is TGTGCCAGCAGCGTGGAAAGGGGGCTCACCGGGGAGCTGTTTTTT. As protein: CASSVERGLTGELFF.

Ten or more counts support this clonotype. The rearrangement joins TRBV6-1 to TRBJ2-7; 14 positions match TRBD2. CDR3 length: 16 amino acids. V shed 7 bases and J 2 bases; nucleotides not matched to a gene: 7. Per the germline V gene, CDR1 is MNHNS and CDR2 is SASEGT. The CDR3 protein is CASKGTSGRAAYEQYF. Written as DNA, the CDR3 is TGTGCCAGCAAGGGGACTAGCGGGAGAGCCGCCTACGAGCAGTACTTC.

This clonotype was recorded a few times. CDR3 sequence (DNA): TGTGCCAGCAGAAGACTAGGACAGGCCTACGAGCAGTACTTC. Its translation: CASRRLGQAYEQYF. The genes are TRBV3-1 and TRBJ2-7; D might be TRBD1 (7 bases). Germline V gene sequence: CDR1 LGHDT, CDR2 YNNKEL (reference sequence). The CDR3 totals 14 residues. Deletions cut 6 bases from V and 2 bases from J, with 14 bases between.

The chain uses TRBV28 and TRBJ1-2; 7 bases map to TRBD1. Germline V gene sequence: CDR1 MDHEN, CDR2 SYDVKM. The CDR3 is made up of 12 amino acids. V lost 2 bases and J lost 7; bases outside the gene matches: 1. The CDR3 region has the DNA TGTGCCAGCAGTTTAGCAGGGGGTGGCTACACCTTC. This sequence encodes CASSLAGGGYTF.

This clonotype was recorded at least ten times. The gene calls are TRBV9 and TRBJ2-1; 12 nucleotides agree with TRBD2. The J segment lost 7 bases and the V segment lost 4 bases, leaving 9 bases of the junction unmatched. CDR1 and CDR2 (germline): SGDLS, YYNGEE. The CDR3 is made up of 16 amino acids. CDR3 sequence (DNA): TGTGCCAGCAGCCCTCGACCTAGCGGGAGGGTGAATGAGCAGTTCTTC. This sequence encodes CASSPRPSGRVNEQFF.

This clonotype was counted ten times or more. The gene calls are TRBV18 and TRBJ2-3; 8 bases map to TRBD1. The V gene end was trimmed by 6 bases and the J gene end by 4 bases; junction bases not matched to a gene: 9. The length of the CDR3 is 15 residues. CDR1 is KGHSH and CDR2 is LQKENI in the germline V gene. CDR3 amino acids: CASSPRTGSPDTQYF. CDR3 coding DNA: TGTGCCAGCTCGCCAAGGACAGGGAGCCCAGATACGCAGTATTTT.

This clonotype was counted ten times or more. The chain uses TRBV30 and TRBJ1-1; a weak D match, TRBD1 (6 bases). V lost 8 bases to trimming and J lost 5 bases, with 24 bases between them. Germline V gene sequence: CDR1 GTSNPN, CDR2 SVGIG (reference sequence). CDR3 size: 15 residues. DNA of the CDR3: TGTGCCGGGTCCGGACAGTATGCGTTTAGGACTGAAGCTTTCTTT. It codes for CAGSGQYAFRTEAFF.

This clonotype was seen many times. This chain links TRBV5-4 with TRBJ1-1, with D possibly being TRBD1 (5 bases). Trimming left V 2 bases short and J 3 bases short, with 14 bases between. CDR3 length equals 15 residues. Germline V gene lookup returns CDR1 SGHNT and CDR2 YYREEE (reference sequence). The CDR3 loop is CASSLGLTGDTEAFF. The CDR3 region has the DNA TGTGCCAGCAGCTTAGGCCTCACGGGGGACACTGAAGCTTTCTTT. Full variable domain (outside the CDR3, taken from reference TRBV5-4 and TRBJ1-1): ETGVTQSPTHLIKTRGQQVTLRCSSQSGHNTVSWYQQALGQGPQFIFQYYREEENGRGNFPPRFSGLQFPNYSSELNVNALELDDSALYLCASSLGLTGDTEAFFGQGTRLTVV.

Many counts were recorded for this clonotype. The V and J genes are TRBV5-1 and TRBJ1-4; D may be TRBD1 (5 bases). The V and J ends lost 4 bases and 2 bases respectively, with 12 bases between them. The CDR3 has 15 residues. Germline CDR1 is SGHRS and CDR2 is YFSETQ. The CDR3 nucleotides read TGCGCCAGCAGCCCGGTGGGGGGGACTAATGAAAAACTGTTTTTT. This encodes CASSPVGGTNEKLFF.

The rearrangement uses TRBV2 and TRBJ2-7; 15 bases are shared with TRBD2. Trimming at V came to 7 bases and at J to 5 bases, leaving 6 bases not matched to a gene. This CDR3 spans 15 amino acids. Germline V gives CDR1 SNHLY, CDR2 FYNNEI. CDR3 nucleotides: TGTGCCAGCAAGGCGGGACTAGCGGGAGGCCACGAGCAGTACTTC. It specifies CASKAGLAGGHEQYF.

DNA for the CDR3: TGTGCCAGCAGGACCGGGGAGATCACTGAAGCTTTCTTT. Translating it yields CASRTGEITEAFF. The chain combines TRBV6-1 with TRBJ1-1; D is unresolved. The germline V gene encodes CDR1 MNHNS and CDR2 SASEGT. The CDR3 is made up of 13 amino acids. V was pared by 6 bases and J by 4 bases, with 12 bases between.

This clonotype has at least ten counts. The chain links TRBV2 to TRBJ2-3, with 9 positions matching TRBD2. Germline V gives CDR1 SNHLY, CDR2 FYNNEI. The CDR3 runs 14 residues. With V trimmed by 5 bases and J by 2 bases, 2 bases remained unmatched. CDR3 in DNA: TGTGCCAGCAGTTGGACTAGCGCCACAGATACGCAGTATTTT. This sequence encodes CASSWTSATDTQYF.

This clonotype has a count of ten or more. This chain joins TRBV30 and TRBJ2-3; D ambiguous. Trimming left V 0 bases short and J 0 bases short, with 10 bases between. This CDR3 region has 15 residues. Germline CDR1 reads GTSNPN; CDR2 reads SVGIG (reference sequence). The CDR3 DNA sequence: TGTGCCTGGAGTGTGGGTACCACCAGCACAGATACGCAGTATTTT. It encodes CAWSVGTTSTDTQYF. The full variable domain, completed using reference TRBV30 and TRBJ2-3, is SQTIHQWPATLVQPVGSPLSLECTVEGTSNPNLYWYRQAAGRGLQLLFYSVGIGQISSEVPQNLSASRPQDRQFILSSKKLLLSDSGFYLCAWSVGTTSTDTQYFGPGTRLTVL.

This clonotype was counted between two and nine times. The chain employs TRBV7-9 and TRBJ2-5, with 9 nucleotides matching TRBD1. Germline-derived CDR1 and CDR2 are SEHNR and FQNEAQ (reference sequence). This CDR3 contains 16 residues. J lost 0 bases, V lost 5 bases, and 7 bases had no gene match. In DNA, the CDR3 is TGTGCCAGCAGCGGAACAGGGGGCTCGTACCAAGAGACCCAGTACTTC. It is translated as CASSGTGGSYQETQYF.

This clonotype was detected many times. The rearrangement links TRBV28 to TRBJ1-2; 10 nucleotides agree with TRBD1. The CDR3 consists of 14 residues. The V and J ends lost 7 bases and 6 bases, in that order; junction bases with no gene match: 8. Germline V gene sequence: CDR1 MDHEN, CDR2 SYDVKM. The CDR3 loop is CASTEPGQGNGYTF. The CDR3 coding sequence is TGTGCCAGCACCGAGCCGGGACAGGGGAATGGCTACACCTTC.

At least ten counts were recorded for this clonotype. The genes are TRBV5-1 and TRBJ2-5; 8 bases are shared with TRBD1. The CDR3 is 13 amino acids. V was pared by 4 bases and J by 3 bases, with 2 bases of the junction left unmatched. The V gene's germline CDR1 is SGHRS and CDR2 YFSETQ. CDR3 DNA sequence: TGCGCCAGCAGCATACAGGGGGAAGAGACCCAGTACTTC. Amino acids: CASSIQGEETQYF.

This clonotype was detected only a few times. V gene TRBV5-4 combines with J gene TRBJ2-1; TRBD1 is a possible D gene (6 bases). The CDR3 has 13 residues. CDR1 SGHNT and CDR2 YYREEE come from the germline V gene (reference sequence). V gave up 7 bases and J gave up 6 bases, with 14 bases separating them. The CDR3 DNA sequence: TGTGCCAGCGAGGACAGTAGGGGCAATGAGCAGTTCTTC. It codes for CASEDSRGNEQFF.

Only one count was recorded for this clonotype. This chain uses TRBV7-9 with TRBJ1-5; D gene unclear. The CDR3 has 14 amino acids. Trimming removed 2 bases from V and 4 bases from J, with 9 bases in between. Per the germline V gene, CDR1 is SEHNR and CDR2 is FQNEAQ (reference sequence). The CDR3 region has the DNA TGTGCCAGCAGCTTATCAGAGTGGAATCAGCCCCAGCATTTT. It yields the protein CASSLSEWNQPQHF. Together with reference TRBV7-9 and TRBJ1-5, the CDR3 gives the full variable domain: DTGVSQNPRHKITKRGQNVTFRCDPISEHNRLYWYRQTLGQGPEFLTYFQNEAQLEKSRLLSDRFSAERPKGSFSTLEIQRTEQGDSAMYLCASSLSEWNQPQHFGDGTRLSIL.

V and J are TRBV20-1 and TRBJ2-3; no clear D. The CDR3 runs to 12 residues. Germline V CDR1 and CDR2: DFQATT, SNEGSKA (reference sequence). Trimming removed 3 bases from V and 1 base from J, with 5 bases in between. CDR3 bases: TGCAGTGCTAGCCCGGGCACAGATACGCAGTATTTT. Its protein is CSASPGTDTQYF.

V gene TRBV12-3 or TRBV12-4 combines with J gene TRBJ2-7; 9 bases map to TRBD1. Unmatched junction bases numbered 9, after V lost 6 bases and J lost 0 bases. This CDR3 region has 16 residues. CDR3 sequence reads: CASSRGTGRISYEQYF. CDR3 bases: TGTGCCAGCAGCCGAGGGACAGGGAGGATCTCCTACGAGCAGTACTTC.

The chain joins TRBV12-3 or TRBV12-4 to TRBJ2-2; D possibly corresponds to TRBD2 (6 bases). V lost 6 bases and J lost 3, with 17 bases in between. The CDR3 runs 16 residues. The CDR3 DNA sequence: TGTGCCAGCAGGCGGCCCCGGGACTCCGACACCGGGGAGCTGTTTTTT. This translates into CASRRPRDSDTGELFF.

The gene calls are TRBV20-1 and TRBJ2-7; 12 positions match TRBD2. The germline V gene has CDR1 DFQATT and CDR2 SNEGSKA (reference sequence). The CDR3 runs 15 residues. V lost 5 bases and J lost 2; bases outside the gene matches: 7. In DNA form, the CDR3 reads TGCAGTGCTGGGAGGACTAGCGGGACACCCTACGAGCAGTACTTC. Protein: CSAGRTSGTPYEQYF.

V gene TRBV10-2 combines with J gene TRBJ2-3, with D perhaps TRBD1 (5 bases). V lost 7 bases and J 6 bases, leaving 14 bases between the germline ends. The germline V gene has CDR1 WSHSY and CDR2 SAAADI. The CDR3 has 13 residues. The CDR3 protein is CASKGPPVDTQYF. The CDR3 bases are TGCGCCAGCAAGGGGCCCCCGGTCGATACGCAGTATTTT.

The chain employs TRBV11-2 and TRBJ2-3, with TRBD2 identical over 9 bases. CDR1 is SGHAT, CDR2 FQNNGV, per germline. Unmatched junction bases numbered 11, after V lost 5 bases and J lost 2 bases. This CDR3 contains 17 residues. CDR3: CASSQDRASGTTDTQYF. Here the CDR3 DNA reads TGTGCCAGCAGCCAAGATAGGGCTAGCGGGACCACAGATACGCAGTATTTT. The full variable domain, in which reference TRBV11-2 and TRBJ2-3 provide the parts outside the CDR3, is EAGVAQSPRYKIIEKRQSVAFWCNPISGHATLYWYQQILGQGPKLLIQFQNNGVVDDSQLPKDRFSAERLKGVDSTLKIQPAKLEDSAVYLCASSQDRASGTTDTQYFGPGTRLTVL.

The table lists this clonotype with many counts. One end of the junction is discordant with germline, which a read error may explain. The chain employs TRBV5-1 and TRBJ1-1; D unresolved. Per germline, CDR1 SGHRS and CDR2 YFSETQ. The CDR3 is 13 residues long. CDR3 region: CASSLATALEAFF. The CDR3 nucleotides are TGTGCCAGCAGCTTGGCTACAGCTTTAGAAGCTTTCTTT.

This clonotype occurred a few times. A much larger clone differs by one base, so this may be a read error. CDR3 DNA sequence: TGTGCCAGCAGTTTAGTGGGTCTGGGGAACCCTGAAGCTTTCTTT. Protein: CASSLVGLGNPEAFF. This chain uses TRBV27 with TRBJ1-1; D ambiguous. The CDR3 sequence is 15 residues long. Germline V CDR1 and CDR2: MNHEY, SMNVEV (reference sequence).